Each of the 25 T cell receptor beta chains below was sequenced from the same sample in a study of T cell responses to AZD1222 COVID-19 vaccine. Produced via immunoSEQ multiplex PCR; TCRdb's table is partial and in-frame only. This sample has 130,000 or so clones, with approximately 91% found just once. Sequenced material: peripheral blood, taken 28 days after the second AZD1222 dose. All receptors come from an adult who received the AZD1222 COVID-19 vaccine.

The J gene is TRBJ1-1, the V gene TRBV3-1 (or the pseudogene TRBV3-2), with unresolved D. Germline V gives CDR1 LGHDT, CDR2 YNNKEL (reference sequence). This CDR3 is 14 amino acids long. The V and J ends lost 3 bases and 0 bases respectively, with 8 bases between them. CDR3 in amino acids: CASSQGGLNTEAFF. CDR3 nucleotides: TGTGCCAGCAGCCAGGGAGGGCTGAACACTGAAGCTTTCTTT.

The CDR3 region is CASNTGRTSYYEQYF. As DNA, the CDR3 is TGCGCCAGCAACACCGGGCGGACTAGTTACTACGAGCAGTACTTC. The chain employs TRBV5-1 and TRBJ2-7; 7 bases are a match to TRBD2. Germline-derived CDR1 and CDR2 are SGHRS and YFSETQ. Unmatched junction bases numbered 12, after V lost 6 bases and J lost 3 bases. The CDR3 has 15 amino acids. The whole variable domain, filled in from reference TRBV5-1 and TRBJ2-7, reads KAGVTQTPRYLIKTRGQQVTLSCSPISGHRSVSWYQQTPGQGLQFLFEYFSETQRNKGNFPGRFSGRQFSNSRSEMNVSTLELGDSALYLCASNTGRTSYYEQYFGPGTRLTVT.

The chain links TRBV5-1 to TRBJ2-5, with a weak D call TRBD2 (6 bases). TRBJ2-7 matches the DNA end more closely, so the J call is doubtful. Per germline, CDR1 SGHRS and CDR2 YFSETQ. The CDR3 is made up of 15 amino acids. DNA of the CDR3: TGCGCCAGCAGCCTGACGGGAGACAACAGCTACGAGCAGTACTTC. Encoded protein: CASSLTGDNSYEQYF.

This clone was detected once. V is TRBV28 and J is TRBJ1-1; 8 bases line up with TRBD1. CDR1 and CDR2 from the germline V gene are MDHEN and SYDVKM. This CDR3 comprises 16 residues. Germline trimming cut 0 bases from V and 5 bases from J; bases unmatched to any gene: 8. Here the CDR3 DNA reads TGTGCCAGCAGTTTATGGGGACAGGCAGGACGGACTGAAGCTTTCTTT. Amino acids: CASSLWGQAGRTEAFF.

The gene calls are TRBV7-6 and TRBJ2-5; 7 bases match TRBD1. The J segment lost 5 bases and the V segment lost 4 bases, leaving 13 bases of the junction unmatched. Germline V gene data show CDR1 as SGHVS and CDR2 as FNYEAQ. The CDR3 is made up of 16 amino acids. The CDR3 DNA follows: TGTGCCAGCAGCTCACAGGGGATCGCCTATGGGGAGACCCAGTACTTC. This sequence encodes CASSSQGIAYGETQYF.

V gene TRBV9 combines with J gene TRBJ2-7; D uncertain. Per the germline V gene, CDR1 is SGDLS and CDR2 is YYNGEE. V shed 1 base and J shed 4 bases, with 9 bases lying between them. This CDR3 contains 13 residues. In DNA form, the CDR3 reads TGTGCCAGCAGCGTATCTCTCATTTACGAGCAGTACTTC. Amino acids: CASSVSLIYEQYF.

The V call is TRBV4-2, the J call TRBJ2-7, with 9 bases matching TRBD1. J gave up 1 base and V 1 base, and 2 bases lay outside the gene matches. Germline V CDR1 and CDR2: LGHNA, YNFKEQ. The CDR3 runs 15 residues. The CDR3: CASSQGGTGSYEQYF. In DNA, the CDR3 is TGTGCCAGCAGCCAAGGAGGGACAGGGTCCTACGAGCAGTACTTC.

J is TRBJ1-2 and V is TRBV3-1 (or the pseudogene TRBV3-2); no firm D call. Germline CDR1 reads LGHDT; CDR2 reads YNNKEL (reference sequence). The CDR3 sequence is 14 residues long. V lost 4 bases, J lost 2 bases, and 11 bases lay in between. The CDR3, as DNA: TGTGCCAGCAGCCCTGGTCTTGGCAACTATGGCTACACCTTC. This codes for CASSPGLGNYGYTF.

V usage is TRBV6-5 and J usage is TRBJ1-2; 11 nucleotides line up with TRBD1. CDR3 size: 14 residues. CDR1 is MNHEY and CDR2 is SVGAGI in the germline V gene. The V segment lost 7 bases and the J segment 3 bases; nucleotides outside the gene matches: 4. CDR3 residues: CASTLGQGDYGYTF. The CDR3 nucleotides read TGTGCCAGCACCTTGGGACAGGGGGACTATGGCTACACCTTC.

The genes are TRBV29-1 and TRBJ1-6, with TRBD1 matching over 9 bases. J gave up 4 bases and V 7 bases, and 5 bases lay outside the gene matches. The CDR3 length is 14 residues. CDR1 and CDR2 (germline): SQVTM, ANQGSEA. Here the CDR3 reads CSARQGGYNSPLHF. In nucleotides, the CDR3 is TGCAGCGCACGACAGGGGGGATATAATTCACCCCTCCACTTT.

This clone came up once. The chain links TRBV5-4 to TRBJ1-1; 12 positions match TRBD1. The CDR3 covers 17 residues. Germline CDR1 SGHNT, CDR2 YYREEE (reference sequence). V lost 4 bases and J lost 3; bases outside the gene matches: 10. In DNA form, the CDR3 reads TGTGCCAGCAGCGGAATCCGGGACAGGGGGCCCCACACTGAAGCTTTCTTT. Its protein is CASSGIRDRGPHTEAFF.

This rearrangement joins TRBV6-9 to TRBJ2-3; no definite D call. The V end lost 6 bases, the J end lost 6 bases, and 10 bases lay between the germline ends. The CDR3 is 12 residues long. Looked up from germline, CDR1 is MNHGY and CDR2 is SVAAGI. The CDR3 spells CASSPARDTQYF. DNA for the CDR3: TGTGCCAGCAGCCCAGCCCGGGATACGCAGTATTTT.

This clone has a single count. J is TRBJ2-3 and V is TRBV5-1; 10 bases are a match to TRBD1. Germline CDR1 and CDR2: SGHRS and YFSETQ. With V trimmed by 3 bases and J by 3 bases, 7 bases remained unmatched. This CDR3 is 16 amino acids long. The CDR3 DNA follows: TGCGCCAGCAGCTCCGGGACAGGGGTGCTAACAGATACGCAGTATTTT. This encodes CASSSGTGVLTDTQYF.

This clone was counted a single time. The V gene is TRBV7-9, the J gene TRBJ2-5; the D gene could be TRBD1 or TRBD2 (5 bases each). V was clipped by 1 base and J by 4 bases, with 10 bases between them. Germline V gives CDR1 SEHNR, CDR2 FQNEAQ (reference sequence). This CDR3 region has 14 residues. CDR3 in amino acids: CASSLVSGRETQYF. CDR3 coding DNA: TGTGCCAGCAGCTTAGTTTCAGGGAGAGAGACCCAGTACTTC.

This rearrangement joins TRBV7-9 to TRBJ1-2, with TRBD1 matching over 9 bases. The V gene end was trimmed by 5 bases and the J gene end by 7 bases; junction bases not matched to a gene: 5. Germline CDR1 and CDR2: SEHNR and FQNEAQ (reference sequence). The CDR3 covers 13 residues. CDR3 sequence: CASSQTGGSGYTF. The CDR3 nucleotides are TGTGCCAGCAGCCAAACAGGGGGCTCTGGCTACACCTTC.

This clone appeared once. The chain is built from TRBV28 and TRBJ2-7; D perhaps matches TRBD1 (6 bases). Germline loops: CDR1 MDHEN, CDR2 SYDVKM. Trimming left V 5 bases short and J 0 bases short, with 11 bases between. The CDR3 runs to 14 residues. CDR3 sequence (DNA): TGTGCCAGCAGTGTGCAGGGGAGCTCCTACGAGCAGTACTTC. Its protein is CASSVQGSSYEQYF.

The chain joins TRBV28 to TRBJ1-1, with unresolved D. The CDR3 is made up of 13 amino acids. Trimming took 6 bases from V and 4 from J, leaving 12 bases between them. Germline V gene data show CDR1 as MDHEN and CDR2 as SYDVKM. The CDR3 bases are TGTGCCAGCAGCCCCGCAGAAGTCACTGAAGCTTTCTTT. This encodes CASSPAEVTEAFF.

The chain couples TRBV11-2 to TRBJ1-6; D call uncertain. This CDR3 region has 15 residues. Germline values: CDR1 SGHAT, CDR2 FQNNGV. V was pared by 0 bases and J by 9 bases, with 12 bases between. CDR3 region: CASSLDPGIPSPLHF. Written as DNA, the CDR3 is TGTGCCAGCAGCTTAGATCCCGGAATCCCTTCACCCCTCCACTTT.

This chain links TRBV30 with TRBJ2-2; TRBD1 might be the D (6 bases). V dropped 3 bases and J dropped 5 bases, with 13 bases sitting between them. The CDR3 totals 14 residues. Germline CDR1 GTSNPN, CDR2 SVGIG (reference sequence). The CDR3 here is CAWSPGVLTGELFF. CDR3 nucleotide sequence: TGTGCCTGGAGCCCAGGGGTGCTAACCGGGGAGCTGTTTTTT.

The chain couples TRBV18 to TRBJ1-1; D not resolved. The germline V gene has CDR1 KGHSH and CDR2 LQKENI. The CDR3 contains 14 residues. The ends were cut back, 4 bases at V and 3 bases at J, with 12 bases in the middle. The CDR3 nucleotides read TGTGCCAGCTCACGGACCGCCCGGGACACTGAAGCTTTCTTT. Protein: CASSRTARDTEAFF.

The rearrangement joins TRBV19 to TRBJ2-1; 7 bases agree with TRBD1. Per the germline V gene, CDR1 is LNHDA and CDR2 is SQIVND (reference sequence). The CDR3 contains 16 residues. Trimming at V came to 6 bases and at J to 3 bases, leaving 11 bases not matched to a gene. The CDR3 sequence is CASRTFMSGGYNEQFF. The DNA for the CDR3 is TGTGCCAGTAGGACTTTTATGTCAGGGGGCTACAATGAGCAGTTCTTC.

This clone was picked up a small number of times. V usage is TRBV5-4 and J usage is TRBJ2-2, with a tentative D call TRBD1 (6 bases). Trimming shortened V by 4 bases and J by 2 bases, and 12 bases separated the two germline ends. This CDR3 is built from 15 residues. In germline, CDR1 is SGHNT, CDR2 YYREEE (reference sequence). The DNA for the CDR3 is TGTGCCAGCAGCCCAAGGACAGATAACACCGGGGAGCTGTTTTTT. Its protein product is CASSPRTDNTGELFF.

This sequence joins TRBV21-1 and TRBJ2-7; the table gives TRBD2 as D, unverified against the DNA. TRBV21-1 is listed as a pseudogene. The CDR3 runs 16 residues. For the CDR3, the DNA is TGTGCCAGCAGCAAAGCTTACGCGGGTTGTTCGGGCGAGCAGTACTTC. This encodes CASSKAYAGCSGEQYF.

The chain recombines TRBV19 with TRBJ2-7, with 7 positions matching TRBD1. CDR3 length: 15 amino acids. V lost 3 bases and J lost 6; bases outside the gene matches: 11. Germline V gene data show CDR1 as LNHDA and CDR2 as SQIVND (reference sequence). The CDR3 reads CASSIQDRHPSEQYF. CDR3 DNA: TGTGCCAGTAGTATCCAGGACAGGCATCCTAGCGAGCAGTACTTC.

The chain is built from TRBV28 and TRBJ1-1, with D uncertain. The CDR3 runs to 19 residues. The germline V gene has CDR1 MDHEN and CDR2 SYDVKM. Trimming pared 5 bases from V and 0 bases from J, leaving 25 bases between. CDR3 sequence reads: CASSPTTSEITLMNTEAFF. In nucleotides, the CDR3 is TGTGCCAGCAGTCCAACCACATCGGAAATTACGTTAATGAACACTGAAGCTTTCTTT.